These 20 T cell receptor beta chains were all obtained from the same sample, sequenced in a study of shared clonotypes between healthy human individuals. Sequencing used immunoSEQ multiplex PCR; TCRdb keeps in-frame clones, though not all of them. The sample has roughly 720,000 clones, about 92% seen once. The sequencing input was memory CD8+ T cells from PBMCs. Subset given: CD45RO+ cells pooled with CCR7-negative TemRA cells. The receptors derive from a man aged 18 to 29 in good health. Some clones in this sample may be carry-over from other donors' samples.

The chain recombines TRBV2 with TRBJ2-5; 8 bases map to TRBD1. CDR1 is SNHLY, CDR2 FYNNEI, per germline. V was clipped by 1 base and J by 3 bases; unmatched bases: 7. The CDR3 runs 16 residues. DNA for the CDR3: TGTGCCAGCAGTGAAGTGATCAGGGGGCTCAAAGAGACCCAGTACTTC. This sequence encodes CASSEVIRGLKETQYF.

This chain connects TRBV18 to TRBJ1-1; D unclear. The germline V gene has CDR1 KGHSH and CDR2 LQKENI. The CDR3 is 15 amino acids. V lost 3 bases to trimming and J lost 5 bases, with 16 bases between them. The CDR3 bases are TGTGCCAGCTCACCGGTTAGGGAAAGAGGGACTGAAGCTTTCTTT. Translating gives CASSPVRERGTEAFF. Full variable domain (rest looked up from reference TRBV18 and TRBJ1-1): NAGVMQNPRHLVRRRGQEARLRCSPMKGHSHVYWYRQLPEEGLKFMVYLQKENIIDESGMPKERFSAEFPKEGPSILRIQQVVRGDSAAYFCASSPVRERGTEAFFGQGTRLTVV.

The chain employs TRBV28 and TRBJ1-2; D gene uncertain. V was shortened by 5 bases and J by 4 bases, with 14 bases between the two germline ends. CDR1 is MDHEN, CDR2 SYDVKM, per germline. The CDR3 is 14 residues long. The CDR3 nucleotides read TGTGCCAGCAGTACAAGGGCAGGACTCTATGGCTACACCTTC. Its protein is CASSTRAGLYGYTF.

This clone was counted once. The gene calls are TRBV30 and TRBJ2-7; D remains unclear. CDR1 and CDR2 from the germline V gene are GTSNPN and SVGIG (reference sequence). V lost 2 bases and J lost 4, with 6 bases in between. The CDR3 spans 11 residues. In DNA, the CDR3 is TGTGCCTGGAGTCATGGGTACGAGCAGTACTTC. This translates into CAWSHGYEQYF.

The chain has TRBV27 and TRBJ1-1; tentative D call: TRBD1 (5 bases). CDR1 MNHEY and CDR2 SMNVEV come from the germline V gene (reference sequence). Trimming stripped 7 bases from V and 4 bases from J, with 16 bases between. This CDR3 has 14 amino acids. The CDR3 nucleotides are TGTGCCAGCAAATCTCGGGGGATCTTCACTGAAGCTTTCTTT. As protein: CASKSRGIFTEAFF.

The chain is built from TRBV7-9 and TRBJ2-2; D gene uncertain. V lost 5 bases and J 8 bases, leaving 15 bases between the germline ends. This CDR3 is 14 amino acids long. The germline V gene has CDR1 SEHNR and CDR2 FQNEAQ (reference sequence). The CDR3 protein is CASSPRFGPGELFF. In nucleotides, the CDR3 is TGTGCCAGCAGCCCTAGGTTTGGGCCGGGGGAGCTGTTTTTT.

J is TRBJ1-2 and V is TRBV5-1, with a tentative D call TRBD1 (6 bases). V gave up 2 bases and J gave up 3 bases, with 14 bases separating them. Germline CDR1 reads SGHRS; CDR2 reads YFSETQ. The CDR3 spans 15 residues. DNA for the CDR3: TGCGCCAGCAGCTTCGACAGGAAACAACACTATGGCTACACCTTC. Protein: CASSFDRKQHYGYTF. The full variable domain, in which reference TRBV5-1 and TRBJ1-2 provide the parts outside the CDR3, is KAGVTQTPRYLIKTRGQQVTLSCSPISGHRSVSWYQQTPGQGLQFLFEYFSETQRNKGNFPGRFSGRQFSNSRSEMNVSTLELGDSALYLCASSFDRKQHYGYTFGSGTRLTVV.

V and J are TRBV2 and TRBJ2-2; no clear D. Germline CDR1 reads SNHLY; CDR2 reads FYNNEI. V gave up 6 bases and J gave up 9 bases, with 11 bases separating them. The CDR3 consists of 12 residues. The CDR3 here is CASRKVQRELFF. CDR3 DNA sequence: TGTGCCAGCAGAAAGGTGCAGAGGGAGCTGTTTTTT.

This chain uses TRBV27 with TRBJ2-2; 8 positions match TRBD1. The CDR3 sequence is 15 residues long. Germline assignment: CDR1 MNHEY and CDR2 SMNVEV (reference sequence). Germline trimming cut 5 bases from V and 4 bases from J; bases unmatched to any gene: 6. The CDR3 DNA sequence: TGTGCCAGCAGTGCCGACAGGGGTGGCACCGGGGAGCTGTTTTTT. Its protein product is CASSADRGGTGELFF.

The chain employs TRBV4-1 and TRBJ1-4; perhaps TRBD1 as D (6 bases). Germline-derived CDR1 and CDR2 are MGHRA and YSYEKL. V lost 3 bases and J 10 bases, leaving 18 bases between the germline ends. This CDR3 comprises 15 residues. CDR3: CASSQARPEGGKLFF. The CDR3 region has the DNA TGCGCCAGCAGCCAGGCACGGCCTGAAGGGGGAAAACTGTTTTTT.

J is TRBJ1-1 and V is TRBV9; possible D gene TRBD1, 5 bases. The V and J ends lost 0 bases and 2 bases respectively, with 11 bases between them. The CDR3 consists of 15 residues. Germline values: CDR1 SGDLS, CDR2 YYNGEE. The chain's CDR3 is CASSVVVGANTEAFF. In DNA, the CDR3 is TGTGCCAGCAGCGTAGTAGTCGGGGCCAACACTGAAGCTTTCTTT.

This clone was recorded only once. V usage is TRBV4-1 and J usage is TRBJ2-7; TRBD1 aligns across 8 bases. Germline V lookup: CDR1 MGHRA, CDR2 YSYEKL. CDR3 length: 16 amino acids. V was clipped by 3 bases and J by 4 bases; unmatched bases: 11. The CDR3 loop reads CASSQLAGQGKYEQYF. CDR3 nucleotides: TGCGCCAGCAGCCAGCTTGCTGGACAGGGTAAATACGAGCAGTACTTC.

The V call is TRBV30, the J call TRBJ2-7, with a possible D match to TRBD2 (5 bases). V dropped 3 bases and J dropped 1 base, with 16 bases sitting between them. CDR1 and CDR2 from the germline V gene are GTSNPN and SVGIG (reference sequence). CDR3 length equals 15 residues. CDR3 sequence reads: CAWSEPGIGSYEQYF. CDR3 sequence (DNA): TGTGCCTGGAGCGAACCGGGGATTGGGTCCTACGAGCAGTACTTC. The variable domain in full, completed from reference TRBV30 and TRBJ2-7, reads SQTIHQWPATLVQPVGSPLSLECTVEGTSNPNLYWYRQAAGRGLQLLFYSVGIGQISSEVPQNLSASRPQDRQFILSSKKLLLSDSGFYLCAWSEPGIGSYEQYFGPGTRLTVT.

This chain joins TRBV27 and TRBJ1-5; no definite D call. V lost 6 bases, J lost 6 bases, and 21 bases lay in between. This CDR3 region has 16 residues. Germline V gene data show CDR1 as MNHEY and CDR2 as SMNVEV (reference sequence). In DNA form, the CDR3 reads TGTGCCAGCAGCCCTTCCTCCGGCGAATTGGGTCAGCCCCAGCATTTT. Its protein product is CASSPSSGELGQPQHF.

V is TRBV7-9 and J is TRBJ2-1, with a tentative D call TRBD1 (5 bases). V lost 5 bases, J lost 1 base, and 12 bases lay in between. The CDR3 loop spans 15 amino acids. Germline CDR1 and CDR2: SEHNR and FQNEAQ (reference sequence). The CDR3: CASSSDRRSYNEQFF. DNA for the CDR3: TGTGCCAGCAGCAGCGACAGACGGTCCTACAATGAGCAGTTCTTC.

The chain couples TRBV27 to TRBJ2-5, with D uncertain. Trimming pared 8 bases from V and 7 bases from J, leaving 17 bases between. The CDR3 consists of 13 residues. Germline assignment: CDR1 MNHEY and CDR2 SMNVEV (reference sequence). DNA for the CDR3: TGTGCCAGCTTCTCCCTCCCGTGGGGGACCCAGTACTTC. Translating it yields CASFSLPWGTQYF.

The chain uses TRBV5-1 and TRBJ2-5; TRBD2 agrees at 12 bases. V was pared by 5 bases and J by 4 bases, with 6 bases of the junction left unmatched. This CDR3 contains 15 residues. The germline V gene has CDR1 SGHRS and CDR2 YFSETQ. The DNA of the CDR3 is TGCGCCAGCAGGAGGACTAGCGGGATAGGAGAGACCCAGTACTTC. Translated, it gives CASRRTSGIGETQYF.

This clone has just one count. The CDR3: CASSEEYRYNEQFF. The CDR3 bases are TGCGCCAGCAGTGAGGAATATCGTTACAATGAGCAGTTCTTC. This chain joins TRBV10-1 and TRBJ2-1, with D uncertain. V was clipped by 2 bases and J by 4 bases, with 9 bases between them. The CDR3 loop spans 14 amino acids. Germline assignment: CDR1 WNHNN and CDR2 SYGVQD (reference sequence).

The CDR3 here is CASSVGPGTGIPGANVLTF. The CDR3 DNA is TGTGCCAGCAGCGTAGGACCCGGGACAGGAATCCCTGGGGCCAACGTCCTGACTTTC. V is TRBV9 and J is TRBJ2-6; TRBD1 aligns across 8 bases. V lost 0 bases and J lost 2; bases outside the gene matches: 10. This CDR3 contains 19 residues. The germline CDR1 and CDR2 sequences are SGDLS and YYNGEE.

The genes are TRBV7-7 and TRBJ2-1, with a weak D call TRBD2 (5 bases). CDR1 is SSHAT and CDR2 is FNYEAQ in the germline V gene (reference sequence). The CDR3 sequence is 15 residues long. The V and J ends lost 1 base and 9 bases respectively, with 16 bases between them. The CDR3 protein is CASSLEFGRGAEQFF. The CDR3 DNA reads TGTGCCAGCAGCTTAGAATTTGGGAGAGGCGCTGAGCAGTTCTTC.